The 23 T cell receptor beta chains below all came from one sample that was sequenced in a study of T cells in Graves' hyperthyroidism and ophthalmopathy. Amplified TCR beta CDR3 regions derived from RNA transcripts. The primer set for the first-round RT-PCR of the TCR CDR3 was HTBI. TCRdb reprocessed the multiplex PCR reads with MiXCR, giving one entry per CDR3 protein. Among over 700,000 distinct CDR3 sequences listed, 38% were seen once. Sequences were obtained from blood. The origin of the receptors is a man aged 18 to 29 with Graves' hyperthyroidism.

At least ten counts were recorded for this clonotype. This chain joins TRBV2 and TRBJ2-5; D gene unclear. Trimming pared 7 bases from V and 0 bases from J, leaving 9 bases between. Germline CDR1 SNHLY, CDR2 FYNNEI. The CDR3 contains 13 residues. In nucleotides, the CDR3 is TGTGCCAGCATTGGGCCAAACCAAGAGACCCAGTACTTC. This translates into CASIGPNQETQYF.

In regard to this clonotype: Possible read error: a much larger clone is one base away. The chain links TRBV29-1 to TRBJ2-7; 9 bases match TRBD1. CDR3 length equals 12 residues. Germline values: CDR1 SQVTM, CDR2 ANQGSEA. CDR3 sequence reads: CSVRTGDVEQCF. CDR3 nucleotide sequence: TGCAGCGTCCGGACAGGGGACGTCGAGCAGTGCTTC.

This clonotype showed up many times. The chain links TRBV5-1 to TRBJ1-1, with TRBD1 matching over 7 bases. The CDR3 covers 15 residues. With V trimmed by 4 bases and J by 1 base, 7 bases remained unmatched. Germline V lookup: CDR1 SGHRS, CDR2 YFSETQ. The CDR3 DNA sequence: TGCGCCAGCAGCGTGACCGGGACAGAGAACACTGAAGCTTTCTTT. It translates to CASSVTGTENTEAFF. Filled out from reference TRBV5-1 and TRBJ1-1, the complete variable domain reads KAGVTQTPRYLIKTRGQQVTLSCSPISGHRSVSWYQQTPGQGLQFLFEYFSETQRNKGNFPGRFSGRQFSNSRSEMNVSTLELGDSALYLCASSVTGTENTEAFFGQGTRLTVV.

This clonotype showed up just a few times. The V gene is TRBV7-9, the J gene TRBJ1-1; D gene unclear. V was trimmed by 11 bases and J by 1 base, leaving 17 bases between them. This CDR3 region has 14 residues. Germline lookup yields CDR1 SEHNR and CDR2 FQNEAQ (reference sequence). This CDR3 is CAWSKRLQNTEAFF. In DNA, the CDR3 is TGTGCCTGGAGTAAGAGGCTCCAGAACACTGAAGCTTTCTTT.

CDR3 in DNA: TGTGCCAGCCTCCGGGACATCTCCTACGAGCAGTACTTC. Encoded protein: CASLRDISYEQYF. The chain uses TRBV6-1 and TRBJ2-7, with D possibly being TRBD1 (6 bases). The CDR3 spans 13 residues. Germline V gene lookup returns CDR1 MNHNS and CDR2 SASEGT. The germline V and J ends were trimmed by 8 bases and 0 bases, with 11 bases remaining between them.

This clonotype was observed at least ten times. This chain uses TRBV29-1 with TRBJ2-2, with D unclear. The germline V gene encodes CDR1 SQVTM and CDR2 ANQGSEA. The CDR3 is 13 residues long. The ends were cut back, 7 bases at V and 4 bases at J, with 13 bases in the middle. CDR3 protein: CSGRLKLTGELFF. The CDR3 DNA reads TGCAGCGGCCGTTTGAAGCTCACCGGGGAGCTGTTTTTT.

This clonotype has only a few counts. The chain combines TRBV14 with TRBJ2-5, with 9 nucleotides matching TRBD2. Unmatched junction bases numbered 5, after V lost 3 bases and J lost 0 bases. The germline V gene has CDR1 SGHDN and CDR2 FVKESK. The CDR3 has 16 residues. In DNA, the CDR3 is TGTGCCAGCAGCCAGTTAGCGGGAGCCCACCAAGAGACCCAGTACTTC. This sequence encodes CASSQLAGAHQETQYF.

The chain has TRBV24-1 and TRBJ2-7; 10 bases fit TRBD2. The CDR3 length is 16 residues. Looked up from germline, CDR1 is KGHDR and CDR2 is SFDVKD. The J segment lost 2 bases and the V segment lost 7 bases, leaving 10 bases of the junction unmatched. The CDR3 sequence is CATSTSGTADTYEQYF. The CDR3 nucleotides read TGTGCCACCAGCACTAGCGGGACGGCTGACACCTACGAGCAGTACTTC.

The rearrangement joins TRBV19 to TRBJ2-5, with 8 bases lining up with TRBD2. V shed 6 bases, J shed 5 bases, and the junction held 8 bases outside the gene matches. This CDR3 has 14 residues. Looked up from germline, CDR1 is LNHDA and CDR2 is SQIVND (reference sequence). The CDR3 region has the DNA TGTGCCAGTAGGGCTAGCGGGCTACGGGAGACCCAGTACTTC. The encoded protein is CASRASGLRETQYF.

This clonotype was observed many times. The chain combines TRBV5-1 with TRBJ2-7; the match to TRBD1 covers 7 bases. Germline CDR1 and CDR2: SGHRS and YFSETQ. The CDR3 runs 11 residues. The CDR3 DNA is TGCTCTGACAGGGCGTGTTACGAGCAGTACTTC. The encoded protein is CSDRACYEQYF. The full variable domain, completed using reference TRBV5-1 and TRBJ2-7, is KAGVTQTPRYLIKTRGQQVTLSCSPISGHRSVSWYQQTPGQGLQFLFEYFSETQRNKGNFPGRFSGRQFSNSRSEMNVSTLELGDSALYLCSDRACYEQYFGPGTRLTVT.

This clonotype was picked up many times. The CDR3 coding sequence is TGTGCCAGTAACGAACAGGGGGCCACCGGGGAGCTGTTTTTT. Translating gives CASNEQGATGELFF. The chain joins TRBV19 to TRBJ2-2; 9 bases map to TRBD1. The CDR3 is 14 residues long. Per the germline V gene, CDR1 is LNHDA and CDR2 is SQIVND (reference sequence). V dropped 7 bases and J dropped 4; count of bases not matched to a gene: 4.

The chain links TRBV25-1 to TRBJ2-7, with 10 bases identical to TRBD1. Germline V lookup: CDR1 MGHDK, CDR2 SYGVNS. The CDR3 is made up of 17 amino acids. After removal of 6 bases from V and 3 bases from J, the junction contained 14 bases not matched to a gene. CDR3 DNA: TGTGCCAGCAGCTTAGCTTGGGACAGGGGCCTTTTCTACGAGCAGTACTTC. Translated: CASSLAWDRGLFYEQYF.

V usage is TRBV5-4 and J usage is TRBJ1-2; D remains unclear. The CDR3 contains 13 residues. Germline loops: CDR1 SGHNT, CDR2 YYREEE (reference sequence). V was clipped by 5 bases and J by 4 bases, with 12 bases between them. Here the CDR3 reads CASSVGPGYGYTF. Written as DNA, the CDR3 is TGTGCCAGCAGTGTTGGCCCGGGCTATGGCTACACCTTC.

Here the CDR3 DNA reads TGTGCCAGCGGCTCAGCGGGAAAATCTGCCTACGAGCAGTACTTC. This gives the protein CASGSAGKSAYEQYF. The chain couples TRBV7-8 to TRBJ2-7; 7 bases map to TRBD2. Germline V gene lookup returns CDR1 SGHVS and CDR2 FQNEAQ. Losses at the gene ends were 8 bases for V and 2 bases for J; bases not matched to a gene: 12. The CDR3 has 15 residues.

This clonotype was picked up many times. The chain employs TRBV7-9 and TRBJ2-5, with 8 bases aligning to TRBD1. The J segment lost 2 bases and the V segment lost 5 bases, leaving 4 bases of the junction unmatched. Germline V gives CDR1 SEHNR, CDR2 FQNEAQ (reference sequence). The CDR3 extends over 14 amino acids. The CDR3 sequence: CASSPRDRQETQYF. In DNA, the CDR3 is TGTGCCAGCAGCCCCCGGGACAGGCAAGAGACCCAGTACTTC.

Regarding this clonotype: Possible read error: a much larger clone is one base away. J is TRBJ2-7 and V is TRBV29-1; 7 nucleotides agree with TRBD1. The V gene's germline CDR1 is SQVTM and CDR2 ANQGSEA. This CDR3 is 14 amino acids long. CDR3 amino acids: CSVGLGTASYGQYF. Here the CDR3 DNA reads TGCAGCGTTGGACTCGGGACAGCATCCTACGGGCAGTACTTC.

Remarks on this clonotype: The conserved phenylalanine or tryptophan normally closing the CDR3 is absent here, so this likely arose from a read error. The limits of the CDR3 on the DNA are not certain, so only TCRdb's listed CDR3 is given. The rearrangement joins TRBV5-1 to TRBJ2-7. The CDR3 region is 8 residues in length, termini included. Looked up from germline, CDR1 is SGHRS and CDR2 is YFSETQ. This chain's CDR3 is CASSLASI.

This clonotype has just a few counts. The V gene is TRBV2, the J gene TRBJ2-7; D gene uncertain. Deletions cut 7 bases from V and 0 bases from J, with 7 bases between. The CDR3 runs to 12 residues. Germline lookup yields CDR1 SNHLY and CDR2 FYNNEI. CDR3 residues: CASTGASYEQYF. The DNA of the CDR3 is TGTGCCAGCACCGGAGCCTCCTACGAGCAGTACTTC. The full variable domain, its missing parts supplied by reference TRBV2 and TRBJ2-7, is EPEVTQTPSHQVTQMGQEVILRCVPISNHLYFYWYRQILGQKVEFLVSFYNNEISEKSEIFDDQFSVERPDGSNFTLKIRSTKLEDSAMYFCASTGASYEQYFGPGTRLTVT.

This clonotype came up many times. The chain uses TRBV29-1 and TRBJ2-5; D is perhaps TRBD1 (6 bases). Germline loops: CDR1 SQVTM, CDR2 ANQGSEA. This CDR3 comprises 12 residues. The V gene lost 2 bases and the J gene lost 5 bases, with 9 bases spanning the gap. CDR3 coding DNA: TGCAGCGTTGAATACAGGGAGGAGACCCAGTACTTC. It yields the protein CSVEYREETQYF.

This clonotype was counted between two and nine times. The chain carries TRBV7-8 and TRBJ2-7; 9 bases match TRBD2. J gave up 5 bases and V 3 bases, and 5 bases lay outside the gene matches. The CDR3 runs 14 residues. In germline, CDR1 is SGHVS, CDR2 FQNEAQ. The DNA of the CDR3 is TGTGCCAGCAGCTTTAGGACTAGCGTCCACGAGCAGTACTTC. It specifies CASSFRTSVHEQYF.

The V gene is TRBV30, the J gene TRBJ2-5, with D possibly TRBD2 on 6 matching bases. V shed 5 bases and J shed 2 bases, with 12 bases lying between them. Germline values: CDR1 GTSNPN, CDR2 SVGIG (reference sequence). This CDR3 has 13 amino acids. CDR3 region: CAWYLRGQETQYF. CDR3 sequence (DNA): TGTGCCTGGTACCTCCGGGGGCAAGAGACCCAGTACTTC.

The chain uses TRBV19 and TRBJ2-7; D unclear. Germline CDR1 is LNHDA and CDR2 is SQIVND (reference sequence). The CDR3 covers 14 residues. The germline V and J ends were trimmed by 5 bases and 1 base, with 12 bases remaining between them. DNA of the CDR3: TGTGCCAGTAGTCCCTCGACCAGATCCTACGAGCAGTACTTC. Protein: CASSPSTRSYEQYF.

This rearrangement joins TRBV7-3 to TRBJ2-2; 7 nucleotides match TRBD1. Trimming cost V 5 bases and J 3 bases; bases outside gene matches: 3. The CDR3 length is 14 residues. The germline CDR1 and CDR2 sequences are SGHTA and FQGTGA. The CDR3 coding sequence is TGTGCCAGCAGCCCAAGGGGGCACACCGGGGAGCTGTTTTTT. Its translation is CASSPRGHTGELFF.